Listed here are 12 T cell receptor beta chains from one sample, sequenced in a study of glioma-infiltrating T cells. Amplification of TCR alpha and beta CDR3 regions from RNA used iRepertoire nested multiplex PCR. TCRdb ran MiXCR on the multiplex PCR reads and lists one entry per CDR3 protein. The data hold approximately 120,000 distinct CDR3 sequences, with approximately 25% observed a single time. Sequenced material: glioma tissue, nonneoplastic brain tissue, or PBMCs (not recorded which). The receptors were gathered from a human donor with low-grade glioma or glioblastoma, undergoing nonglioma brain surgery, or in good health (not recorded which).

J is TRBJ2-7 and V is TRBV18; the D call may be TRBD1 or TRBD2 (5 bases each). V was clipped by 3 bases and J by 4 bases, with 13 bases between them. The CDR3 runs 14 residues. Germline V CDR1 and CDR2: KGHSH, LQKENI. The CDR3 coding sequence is TGTGCCAGCTCACCGGGAGCCAGGGATTACGAGCAGTACTTC. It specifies CASSPGARDYEQYF.

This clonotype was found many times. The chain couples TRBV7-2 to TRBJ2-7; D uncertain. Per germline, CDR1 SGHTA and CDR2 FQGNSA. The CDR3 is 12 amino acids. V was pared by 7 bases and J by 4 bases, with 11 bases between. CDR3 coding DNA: TGTGCCAGCAAGGGCGACGGGTACGAGCAGTACTTC. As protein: CASKGDGYEQYF.

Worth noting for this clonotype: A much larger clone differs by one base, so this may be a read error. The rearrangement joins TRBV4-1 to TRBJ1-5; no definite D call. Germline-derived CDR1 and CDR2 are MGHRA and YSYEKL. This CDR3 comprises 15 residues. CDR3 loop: CASSQEDRYNEPQHF. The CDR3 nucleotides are TGCGCCAGCAGCCAAGAAGATCGTTACAATGAGCCCCAGCATTTT.

The CDR3 region has the DNA TGTGCCAGCAGACGCGACAGGTTTTCAAAGGGAAAACTGTTTTTT. Its protein product is CASRRDRFSKGKLFF. The chain joins TRBV2 to TRBJ1-4, with a weak D call TRBD1 (6 bases). This CDR3 comprises 15 residues. V was pared by 6 bases and J by 10 bases, with 21 bases between. Looked up from germline, CDR1 is SNHLY and CDR2 is FYNNEI.

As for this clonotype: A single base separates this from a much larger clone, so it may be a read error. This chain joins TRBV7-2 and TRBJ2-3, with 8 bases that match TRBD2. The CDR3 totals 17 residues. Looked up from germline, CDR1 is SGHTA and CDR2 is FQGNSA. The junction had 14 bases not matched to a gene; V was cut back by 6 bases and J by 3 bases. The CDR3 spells CASSRTSWRARTDTQYF. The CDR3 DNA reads TGTGCCAGCAGTCGGACTAGCTGGAGGGCCCGGACAGATACGCAGTATTTT. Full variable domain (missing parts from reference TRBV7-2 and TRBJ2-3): GAGVSQSPSNKVTEKGKDVELRCDPISGHTALYWYRQSLGQGLEFLIYFQGNSAPDKSGLPSDRFSAERTGGSVSTLTIQRTQQEDSAVYLCASSRTSWRARTDTQYFGPGTRLTVL.

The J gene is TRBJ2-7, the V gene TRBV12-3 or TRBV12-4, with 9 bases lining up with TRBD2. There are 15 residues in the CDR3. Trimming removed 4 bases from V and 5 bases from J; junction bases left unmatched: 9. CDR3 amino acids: CASSSWTSEYNEQYF. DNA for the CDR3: TGTGCCAGCAGTTCGTGGACTAGCGAGTACAACGAGCAGTACTTC.

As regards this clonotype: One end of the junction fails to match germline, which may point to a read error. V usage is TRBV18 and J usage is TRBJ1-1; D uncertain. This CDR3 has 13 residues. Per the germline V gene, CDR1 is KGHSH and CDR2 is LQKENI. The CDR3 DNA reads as TGTGCCGGCTCCTACGAAGCGAACACTGAAGCTTTCTTT. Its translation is CAGSYEANTEAFF.

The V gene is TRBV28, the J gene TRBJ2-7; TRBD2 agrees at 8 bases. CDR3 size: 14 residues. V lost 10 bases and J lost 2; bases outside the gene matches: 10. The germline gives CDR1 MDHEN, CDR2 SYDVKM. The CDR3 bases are TGTGCCACCCATCGGGGACTAGGGGCCTACGAGCAGTACTTC. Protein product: CATHRGLGAYEQYF.

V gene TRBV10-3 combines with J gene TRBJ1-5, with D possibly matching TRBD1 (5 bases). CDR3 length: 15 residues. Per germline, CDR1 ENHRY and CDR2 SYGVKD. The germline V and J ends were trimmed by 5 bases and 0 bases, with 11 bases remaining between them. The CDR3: CAISRGVASNQPQHF. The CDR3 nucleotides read TGTGCCATCAGTCGGGGGGTCGCTAGCAATCAGCCCCAGCATTTT.

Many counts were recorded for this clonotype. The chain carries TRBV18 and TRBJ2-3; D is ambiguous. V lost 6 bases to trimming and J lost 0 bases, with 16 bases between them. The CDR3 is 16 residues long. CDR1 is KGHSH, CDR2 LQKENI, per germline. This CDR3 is CASSGSAIRSTDTQYF. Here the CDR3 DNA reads TGTGCCAGCTCCGGTTCCGCCATTAGAAGCACAGATACGCAGTATTTT.

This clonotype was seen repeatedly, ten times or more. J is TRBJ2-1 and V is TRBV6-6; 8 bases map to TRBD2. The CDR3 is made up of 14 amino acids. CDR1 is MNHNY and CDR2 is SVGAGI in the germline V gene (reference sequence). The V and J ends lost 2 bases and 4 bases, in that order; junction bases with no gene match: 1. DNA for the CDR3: TGTGCCAGCAGTTACGGGACTAGATACAATGAGCAGTTCTTC. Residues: CASSYGTRYNEQFF.

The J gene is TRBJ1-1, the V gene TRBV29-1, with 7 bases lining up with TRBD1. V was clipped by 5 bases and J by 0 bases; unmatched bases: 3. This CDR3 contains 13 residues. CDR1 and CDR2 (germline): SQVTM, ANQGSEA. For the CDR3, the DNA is TGCAGCGTTCCGGGACAGATGAACACTGAAGCTTTCTTT. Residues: CSVPGQMNTEAFF.